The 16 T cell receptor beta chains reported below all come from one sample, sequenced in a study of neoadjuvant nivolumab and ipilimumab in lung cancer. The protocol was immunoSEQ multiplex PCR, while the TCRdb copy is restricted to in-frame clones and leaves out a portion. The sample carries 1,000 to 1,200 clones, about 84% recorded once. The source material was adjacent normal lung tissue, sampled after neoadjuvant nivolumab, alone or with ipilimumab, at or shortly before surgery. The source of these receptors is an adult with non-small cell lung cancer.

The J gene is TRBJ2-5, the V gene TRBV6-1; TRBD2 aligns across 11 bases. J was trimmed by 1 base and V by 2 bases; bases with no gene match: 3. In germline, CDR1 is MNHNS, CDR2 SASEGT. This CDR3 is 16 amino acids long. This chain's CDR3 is CASSELAGGPQETQYF. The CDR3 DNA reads TGTGCCAGCAGTGAACTAGCGGGGGGCCCCCAAGAGACCCAGTACTTC.

In DNA, the CDR3 is TGTGCCAGCAGTGTCCACAGGGATAACTATGGCTACACCTTC. Translation: CASSVHRDNYGYTF. This rearrangement joins TRBV2 to TRBJ1-2; D may be TRBD1 (6 bases). This CDR3 is 14 amino acids long. Trimming took off 4 bases at V and 1 base at J, with 10 bases between the two ends. Germline V gene sequence: CDR1 SNHLY, CDR2 FYNNEI.

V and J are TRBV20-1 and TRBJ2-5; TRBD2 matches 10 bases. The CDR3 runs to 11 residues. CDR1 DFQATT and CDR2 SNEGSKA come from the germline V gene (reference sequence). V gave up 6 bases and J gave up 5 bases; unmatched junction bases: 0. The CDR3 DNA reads TGCAGTGCACTAGCGGGGGAGACCCAGTACTTC. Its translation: CSALAGETQYF.

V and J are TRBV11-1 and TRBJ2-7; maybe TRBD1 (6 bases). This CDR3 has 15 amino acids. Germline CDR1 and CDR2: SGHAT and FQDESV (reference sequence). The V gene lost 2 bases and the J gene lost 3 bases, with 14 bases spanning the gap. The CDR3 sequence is CASSLLSRGFYEQYF. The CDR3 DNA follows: TGTGCCAGCAGCTTATTGAGCAGGGGATTCTACGAGCAGTACTTC.

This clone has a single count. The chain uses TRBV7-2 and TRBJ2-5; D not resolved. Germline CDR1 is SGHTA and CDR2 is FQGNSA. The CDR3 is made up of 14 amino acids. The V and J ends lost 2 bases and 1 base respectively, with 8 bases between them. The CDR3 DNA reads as TGTGCCAGCAGCTTAAGTAGATCCCAAGAGACCCAGTACTTC. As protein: CASSLSRSQETQYF.

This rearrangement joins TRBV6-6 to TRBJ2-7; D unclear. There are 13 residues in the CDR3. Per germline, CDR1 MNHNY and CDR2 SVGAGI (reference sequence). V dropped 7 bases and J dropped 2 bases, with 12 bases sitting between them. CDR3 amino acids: CASTQDGTYEQYF. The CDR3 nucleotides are TGTGCCAGCACCCAGGACGGCACCTACGAGCAGTACTTC.

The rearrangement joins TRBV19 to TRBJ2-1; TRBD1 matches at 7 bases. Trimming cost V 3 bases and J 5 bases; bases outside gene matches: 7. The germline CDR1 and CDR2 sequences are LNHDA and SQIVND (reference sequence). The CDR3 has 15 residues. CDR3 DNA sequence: TGTGCCAGTAGTATCGAGAGGGGGCGAAACAATGAGCAGTTCTTC. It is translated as CASSIERGRNNEQFF.

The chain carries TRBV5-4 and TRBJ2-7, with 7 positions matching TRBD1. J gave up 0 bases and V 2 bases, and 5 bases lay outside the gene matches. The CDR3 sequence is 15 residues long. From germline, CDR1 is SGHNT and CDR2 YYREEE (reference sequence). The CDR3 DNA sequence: TGTGCCAGCAGCTTCCTCCGGGACAGCTCCTACGAGCAGTACTTC. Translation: CASSFLRDSSYEQYF. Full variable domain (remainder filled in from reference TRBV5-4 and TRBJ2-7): ETGVTQSPTHLIKTRGQQVTLRCSSQSGHNTVSWYQQALGQGPQFIFQYYREEENGRGNFPPRFSGLQFPNYSSELNVNALELDDSALYLCASSFLRDSSYEQYFGPGTRLTVT.

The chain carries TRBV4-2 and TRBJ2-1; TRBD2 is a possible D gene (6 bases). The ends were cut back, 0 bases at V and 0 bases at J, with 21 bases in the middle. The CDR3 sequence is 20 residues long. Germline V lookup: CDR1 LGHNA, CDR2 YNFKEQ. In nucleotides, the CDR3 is TGTGCCAGCAGCCAAGATCCGATGGTTCGGGGGTCGAGCTCCTACAATGAGCAGTTCTTC. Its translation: CASSQDPMVRGSSSYNEQFF.

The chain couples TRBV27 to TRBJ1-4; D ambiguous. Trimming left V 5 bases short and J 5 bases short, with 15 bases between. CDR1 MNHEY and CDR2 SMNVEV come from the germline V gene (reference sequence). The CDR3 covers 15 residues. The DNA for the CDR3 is TGTGCCAGCAGTCCTACGGACGAGAGAAATGAAAAACTGTTTTTT. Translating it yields CASSPTDERNEKLFF.

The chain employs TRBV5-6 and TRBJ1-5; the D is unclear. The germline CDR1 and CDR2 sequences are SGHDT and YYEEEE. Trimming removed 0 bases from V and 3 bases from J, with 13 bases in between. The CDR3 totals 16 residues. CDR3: CASSLALGRDNQPQHF. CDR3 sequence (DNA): TGTGCCAGCAGCTTGGCCCTTGGGCGGGACAATCAGCCCCAGCATTTT.

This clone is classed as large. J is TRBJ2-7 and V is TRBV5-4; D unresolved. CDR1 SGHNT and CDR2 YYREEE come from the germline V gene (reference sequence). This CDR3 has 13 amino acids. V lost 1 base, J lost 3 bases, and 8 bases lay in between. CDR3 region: CASSLSPSYEQYF. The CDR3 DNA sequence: TGTGCCAGCAGCTTGTCCCCTAGCTACGAGCAGTACTTC.

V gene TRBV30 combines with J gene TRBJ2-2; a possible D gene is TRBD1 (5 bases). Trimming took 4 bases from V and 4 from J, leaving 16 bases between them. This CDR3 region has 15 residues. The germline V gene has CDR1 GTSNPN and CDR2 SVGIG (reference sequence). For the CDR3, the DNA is TGTGCCTGGAATTGGGGCACAGGATCCACCGGGGAGCTGTTTTTT. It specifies CAWNWGTGSTGELFF.

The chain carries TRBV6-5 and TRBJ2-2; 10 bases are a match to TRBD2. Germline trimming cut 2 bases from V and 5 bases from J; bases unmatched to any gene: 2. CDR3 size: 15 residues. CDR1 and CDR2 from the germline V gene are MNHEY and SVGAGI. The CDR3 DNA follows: TGTGCCAGCAGTTACATAGCGGGGGGAACCGGGGAGCTGTTTTTT. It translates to CASSYIAGGTGELFF.

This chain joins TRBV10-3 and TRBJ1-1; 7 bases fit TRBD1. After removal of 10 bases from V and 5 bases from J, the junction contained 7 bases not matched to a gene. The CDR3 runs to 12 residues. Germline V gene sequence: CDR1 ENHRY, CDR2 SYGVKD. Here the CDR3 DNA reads TGTGCCACCCAATCGACAGGGACTGAAGCTTTCTTT. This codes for CATQSTGTEAFF.

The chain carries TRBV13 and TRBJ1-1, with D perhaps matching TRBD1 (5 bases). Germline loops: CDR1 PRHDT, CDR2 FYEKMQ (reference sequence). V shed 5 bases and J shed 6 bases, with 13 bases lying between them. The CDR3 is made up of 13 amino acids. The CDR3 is CASSAGGGAEAFF. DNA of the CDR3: TGTGCCAGCAGCGCCGGGGGGGGAGCTGAAGCTTTCTTT.